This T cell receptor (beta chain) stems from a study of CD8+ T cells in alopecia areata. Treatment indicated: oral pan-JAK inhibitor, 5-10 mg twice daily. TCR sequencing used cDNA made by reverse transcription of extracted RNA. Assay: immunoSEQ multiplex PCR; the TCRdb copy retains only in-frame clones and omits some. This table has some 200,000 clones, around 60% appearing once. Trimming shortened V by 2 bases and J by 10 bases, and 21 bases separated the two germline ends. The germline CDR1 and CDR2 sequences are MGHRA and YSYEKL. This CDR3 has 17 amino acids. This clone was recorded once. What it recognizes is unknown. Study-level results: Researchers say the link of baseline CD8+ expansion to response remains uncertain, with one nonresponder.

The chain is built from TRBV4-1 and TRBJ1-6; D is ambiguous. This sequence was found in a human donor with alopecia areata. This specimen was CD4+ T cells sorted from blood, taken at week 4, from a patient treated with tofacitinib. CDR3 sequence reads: CASSQRAQRGLGSPLHF. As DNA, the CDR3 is TGCGCCAGCAGCCAACGCGCGCAACGGGGTTTGGGATCACCCCTCCACTTT.